This paragraph covers one TCR beta chain sequence. Assay: immunoSEQ multiplex PCR; the TCRdb copy retains only in-frame clones and omits some. Among tens of thousands of clones listed, approximately 79% were seen once. This sample was taken from a study of blood T cell repertoires in COVID-19. Germline lookup yields CDR1 SGHDN and CDR2 FVKESK. The J segment lost 4 bases and the V segment lost 1 base, leaving 8 bases of the junction unmatched. This CDR3 contains 16 residues. The origin of this receptor is a man aged 65 to 85 with acute or convalescent COVID-19. The chain couples TRBV14 to TRBJ2-3, with 7 bases fitting TRBD2. The specimen was peripheral blood. The DNA for the CDR3 is TGTGCCAGCAGCCAAGGACGGCCTAGCGGACCAGATACGCAGTATTTT. It is translated as CASSQGRPSGPDTQYF.